This T cell receptor beta chain was documented in a study of T cells after posttransplantation cyclophosphamide. Study outcomes and limitations: Later blood repertoires were often dominated by clones from the donor CD8+ memory compartment. Recipient CMV seropositivity and CMV reactivation strongly tracked TRB clonality.

A marrow graft followed busulfan-fludarabine conditioning, with cyclophosphamide on days +3 and +4. This clone was recorded many times. Its target is not known. This CDR3 is 15 amino acids long. The V segment lost 3 bases and the J segment 11 bases; nucleotides outside the gene matches: 7. Germline CDR1 reads GTSNPN; CDR2 reads SVGIG (reference sequence). Here immunoSEQ multiplex PCR was the method, and the copy in TCRdb shows in-frame clones only, minus some. The sample presents approximately 2,600 clones, none singletons. The sequencing here drew on PBMCs, taken 32 days after allogeneic stem cell transplant with posttransplant cyclophosphamide. The clonotype was recovered from a female patient in her fifties who received an allogeneic stem cell transplant from a related donor, was CMV-positive, and had no GVHD. The T cells may come from the graft donor. The chain carries TRBV30 and TRBJ2-1; 16 bases line up with TRBD2. This chain's CDR3 is CAWRAGLAGGNQQFF. The CDR3 coding sequence is TGTGCCTGGAGGGCGGGACTAGCGGGGGGGAACCAGCAGTTCTTC.